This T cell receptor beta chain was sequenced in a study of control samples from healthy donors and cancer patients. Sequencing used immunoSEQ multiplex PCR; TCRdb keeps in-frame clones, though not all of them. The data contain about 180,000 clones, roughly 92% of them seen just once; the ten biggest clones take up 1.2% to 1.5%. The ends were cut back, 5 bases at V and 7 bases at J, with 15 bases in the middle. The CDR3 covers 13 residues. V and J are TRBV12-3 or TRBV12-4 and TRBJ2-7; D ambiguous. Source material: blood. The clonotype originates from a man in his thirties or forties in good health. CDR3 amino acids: CASSLDHRQEQYF. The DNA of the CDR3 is TGTGCCAGCAGTCTGGATCACCGACAAGAGCAGTACTTC.